The clone carrying this T cell receptor (beta chain) came up once. Its specificity is not known. A second PCR of roughly 7 to 11 cycles used a sample-barcoded 5' primer and a J-beta primer mix. Any given sample supplied a minimum of 2.5 million CDR3-containing paired-end reads. TCRdb independently ran MiXCR on the 5' RACE reads; one entry per CDR3 protein. The sample lists some 640,000 distinct CDR3 sequences, around 48% seen once, with around a third in the top ten. In each sample, at least 6.5 million PBMCs were isolated. The data belong to a study of blood T cells in healthy people across ages. Study-wide findings and caveats: Per million T cells, TCR beta diversity dropped roughly linearly as age increased.

Germline V gene sequence: CDR1 SNHLY, CDR2 FYNNEI. The CDR3 covers 14 residues. V lost 8 bases to trimming and J lost 4 bases, with 17 bases between them. This clonotype was sampled from a woman aged 55-69 years in good health. The V and J genes are TRBV2 and TRBJ1-1; a possible D gene is TRBD1 (6 bases). Input material: blood. The DNA of the CDR3 is TGTGCCAGCCCAGAGGGGGGCGCGGGCACTGAAGCTTTCTTT. Protein: CASPEGGAGTEAFF.